One and the same sample provided the 20 T cell receptor beta chains below, sequenced in a study of Ad26.COV2.S vaccination and SARS-CoV-2 variants. Treatment indicated: 15 to 20 received Ad26.COV2.S at low or high dose, single or two shots; 5 received placebo; per-sample allocation not given. Samples came from day 63 after the first vaccine or placebo injection. Sequencing used immunoSEQ multiplex PCR; TCRdb keeps in-frame clones, though not all of them. The sample lists about 350,000 clones, 65% to 90% occurring once. Specimen: peripheral blood, collected in a trial of Ad26.COV2.S vaccine versus placebo. The receptors were gathered from a person aged 18-65 years who received the Ad26.COV2.S COVID-19 vaccine or a placebo.

The V and J genes are TRBV19 and TRBJ2-1, with TRBD2 matching 8 bases. With V trimmed by 4 bases and J by 4 bases, 12 bases remained unmatched. The CDR3 consists of 17 residues. CDR1 is LNHDA and CDR2 is SQIVND in the germline V gene (reference sequence). The CDR3 here is CASSRSIWGLDYNEQFF. The CDR3 coding sequence is TGTGCCAGTAGTAGGAGTATCTGGGGACTAGATTACAATGAGCAGTTCTTC.

V and J are TRBV5-4 and TRBJ1-2; the D gene is possibly TRBD1 (5 bases). Germline CDR1 and CDR2: SGHNT and YYREEE (reference sequence). This CDR3 is built from 13 residues. With 2 bases removed from V and 8 bases from J, the gap between germline ends came to 13 bases. The CDR3 loop is CASSFGDGLGYTF. CDR3 bases: TGTGCCAGCAGCTTCGGGGACGGATTAGGCTACACCTTC.

The V and J genes are TRBV19 and TRBJ1-5; possibly TRBD1 for D (5 bases). The CDR3 totals 13 residues. With 8 bases removed from V and 2 bases from J, the gap between germline ends came to 10 bases. Germline V lookup: CDR1 LNHDA, CDR2 SQIVND (reference sequence). Written as DNA, the CDR3 is TGTGCCAGTTCCCGCAGGGGCAATCAGCCCCAGCATTTT. This codes for CASSRRGNQPQHF.

This chain joins TRBV18 and TRBJ2-5; 9 bases are a match to TRBD2. This CDR3 is built from 15 residues. The junction had 5 bases not matched to a gene; V was cut back by 5 bases and J by 1 base. The germline V gene has CDR1 KGHSH and CDR2 LQKENI. CDR3 residues: CASSIRTSVQETQYF. DNA of the CDR3: TGTGCCAGCTCAATTCGGACTAGCGTCCAAGAGACCCAGTACTTC.

This clone was detected a few times. V usage is TRBV20-1 and J usage is TRBJ1-1; no reliable D call. This CDR3 spans 11 amino acids. V was trimmed by 7 bases and J by 2 bases, leaving 8 bases between them. Germline assignment: CDR1 DFQATT and CDR2 SNEGSKA (reference sequence). CDR3 amino acids: CSVSFNTEAFF. The CDR3 nucleotides are TGCAGTGTCTCGTTTAACACTGAAGCTTTCTTT.

The chain is built from TRBV5-1 and TRBJ1-6; TRBD1 aligns across 8 bases. The trim removed 3 bases at V and 14 bases at J, leaving 22 bases unmatched. Germline-derived CDR1 and CDR2 are SGHRS and YFSETQ. This CDR3 comprises 18 residues. The CDR3 spells CASSYKAPDRQGAFTLHF. The CDR3 coding sequence is TGCGCCAGCAGCTACAAGGCCCCGGACAGGCAGGGGGCTTTCACCCTCCACTTT.

This chain connects TRBV29-1 to TRBJ2-3; 8 bases line up with TRBD1. Germline V lookup: CDR1 SQVTM, CDR2 ANQGSEA. V dropped 7 bases and J dropped 5; count of bases not matched to a gene: 17. This CDR3 contains 16 residues. CDR3 in DNA: TGCAGCGCCGAGACAGGTAGCAAAACAGGGGGAGATACGCAGTATTTT. Translating it yields CSAETGSKTGGDTQYF.

This clone was observed at least ten times. The rearrangement links TRBV16 to TRBJ1-2; tentatively, D is TRBD1 (5 bases). This CDR3 contains 13 residues. Trimming shortened V by 4 bases and J by 3 bases, and 9 bases separated the two germline ends. Germline V lookup: CDR1 KGHSY, CDR2 FQNENV. The CDR3 here is CASSLLGDYGYTF. The CDR3 nucleotides read TGTGCCAGCAGCCTCCTGGGGGACTATGGCTACACCTTC. Filled out from reference TRBV16 and TRBJ1-2, the complete variable domain reads GEEVAQTPKHLVRGEGQKAKLYCAPIKGHSYVFWYQQVLKNEFKFLISFQNENVFDETGMPKERFSAKCLPNSPCSLEIQATKLEDSAVYFCASSLLGDYGYTFGSGTRLTVV.

The chain couples TRBV7-2 to TRBJ2-3; 8 bases match TRBD1. V was clipped by 0 bases and J by 2 bases; unmatched bases: 7. Germline-derived CDR1 and CDR2 are SGHTA and FQGNSA. This CDR3 is 17 amino acids long. The CDR3 nucleotides are TGTGCCAGCAGCTTAGCGCTGACAGGGGATCCCACAGATACGCAGTATTTT. This sequence encodes CASSLALTGDPTDTQYF.

The chain couples TRBV11-1 to TRBJ2-5; TRBD1 matches at 9 bases. V shed 5 bases, J shed 3 bases, and the junction held 4 bases outside the gene matches. This CDR3 is built from 14 residues. CDR1 SGHAT and CDR2 FQDESV come from the germline V gene (reference sequence). The CDR3 nucleotides are TGTGCCAGCAGCCGCGGGACAGGGAAAGAGACCCAGTACTTC. This translates into CASSRGTGKETQYF.

The CDR3 nucleotides are TGTGCCAGCAGCGACAGGGCCAATGAAAAACTGTTTTTT. It is translated as CASSDRANEKLFF. The chain is built from TRBV6-2 or TRBV6-3 and TRBJ1-4; 7 nucleotides match TRBD1. Germline CDR1 and CDR2: MNHEY and SVGEGT. CDR3 length: 13 amino acids. Trimming took 6 bases from V and 5 from J; bases not matched to a gene: 3.

This rearrangement joins TRBV3-1 (or the pseudogene TRBV3-2) to TRBJ2-7; TRBD2 aligns across 13 bases. The trim removed 7 bases at V and 0 bases at J, leaving 3 bases unmatched. CDR3 length equals 15 residues. Germline V gene sequence: CDR1 LGHDT, CDR2 YNNKEL (reference sequence). The CDR3 is CASTWTSGGSYEQYF. For the CDR3, the DNA is TGTGCCAGCACCTGGACTAGCGGGGGCTCCTACGAGCAGTACTTC.

The chain joins TRBV19 to TRBJ2-1; possibly TRBD2 for D (5 bases). Germline values: CDR1 LNHDA, CDR2 SQIVND (reference sequence). CDR3 length equals 15 residues. Between the trimmed V and J ends, which lost 5 bases and 1 base, there was a span of 12 bases. This chain's CDR3 is CASSAVLGSYNEQFF. CDR3 coding DNA: TGTGCCAGTAGTGCCGTACTAGGGTCCTACAATGAGCAGTTCTTC.

This chain joins TRBV27 and TRBJ2-7, with D perhaps matching TRBD2 (6 bases). Germline CDR1 and CDR2: MNHEY and SMNVEV (reference sequence). Trimming took off 7 bases at V and 0 bases at J, with 13 bases between the two ends. The CDR3 is 14 residues long. The CDR3 region has the DNA TGTGCCAGCAATCCTAGCGTGAGCTCCTACGAGCAGTACTTC. Residues: CASNPSVSSYEQYF.

The chain combines TRBV7-9 with TRBJ2-7; 9 bases are shared with TRBD1. The germline gives CDR1 SEHNR, CDR2 FQNEAQ (reference sequence). Trimming at V came to 4 bases and at J to 1 base, leaving 5 bases not matched to a gene. The CDR3 is 15 residues long. CDR3 in amino acids: CASSWGQGLSYEQYF. The CDR3 coding sequence is TGTGCCAGCAGCTGGGGACAGGGCCTTTCCTACGAGCAGTACTTC. The full variable domain, in which reference TRBV7-9 and TRBJ2-7 provide the parts outside the CDR3, is DTGVSQNPRHKITKRGQNVTFRCDPISEHNRLYWYRQTLGQGPEFLTYFQNEAQLEKSRLLSDRFSAERPKGSFSTLEIQRTEQGDSAMYLCASSWGQGLSYEQYFGPGTRLTVT.

V gene TRBV27 combines with J gene TRBJ1-4; maybe TRBD1 (5 bases). The CDR3 loop spans 14 amino acids. The germline V gene has CDR1 MNHEY and CDR2 SMNVEV (reference sequence). Trimming cost V 3 bases and J 4 bases, with 9 bases left between them. This CDR3 is CASSFSGVNEKLFF. In nucleotides, the CDR3 is TGTGCCAGCAGTTTCTCGGGGGTTAATGAAAAACTGTTTTTT.

This clone showed up just a few times. The chain is built from TRBV28 and TRBJ1-2; 7 bases fit TRBD1. The CDR3 is 14 residues long. V lost 6 bases and J lost 8; bases outside the gene matches: 12. Germline V gives CDR1 MDHEN, CDR2 SYDVKM. The CDR3 loop is CASRTTGEGAGYTF. CDR3 bases: TGTGCCAGCAGGACTACAGGGGAAGGGGCGGGCTACACCTTC.

In regard to this clone: Distinct nucleotide sequences in the sample also encode this CDR3. V is TRBV19 and J is TRBJ2-6, with no clear D. Germline lookup yields CDR1 LNHDA and CDR2 SQIVND (reference sequence). Trimming shortened V by 1 base and J by 0 bases, and 4 bases separated the two germline ends. The CDR3 has 15 amino acids. DNA of the CDR3: TGTGCCAGTAGTATAGTGCCCTCTGGGGCCAACGTCCTGACTTTC. The encoded protein is CASSIVPSGANVLTF. Full variable domain (outside the CDR3, taken from reference TRBV19 and TRBJ2-6): DGGITQSPKYLFRKEGQNVTLSCEQNLNHDAMYWYRQDPGQGLRLIYYSQIVNDFQKGDIAEGYSVSREKKESFPLTVTSAQKNPTAFYLCASSIVPSGANVLTFGAGSRLTVL.

The chain couples TRBV5-6 to TRBJ2-1, with 10 positions matching TRBD2. CDR1 and CDR2 from the germline V gene are SGHDT and YYEEEE. J was trimmed by 7 bases and V by 4 bases; bases with no gene match: 8. CDR3 length equals 15 residues. In DNA, the CDR3 is TGTGCCAGCAGCCTAACTAGCGGGGAATTTAATGAGCAGTTCTTC. This codes for CASSLTSGEFNEQFF.

This clone came up once. The V call is TRBV25-1, the J call TRBJ2-2; TRBD2 aligns across 10 bases. Trimming at V came to 7 bases and at J to 4 bases, leaving 6 bases not matched to a gene. The CDR3 runs 15 residues. CDR1 and CDR2 from the germline V gene are MGHDK and SYGVNS. The CDR3 here is CASNARTSGTGELFF. CDR3 bases: TGTGCCAGCAACGCCCGGACTAGCGGCACCGGGGAGCTGTTTTTT. The full variable domain, in which reference TRBV25-1 and TRBJ2-2 provide the parts outside the CDR3, is EADIYQTPRYLVIGTGKKITLECSQTMGHDKMYWYQQDPGMELHLIHYSYGVNSTEKGDLSSESTVSRIRTEHFPLTLESARPSHTSQYLCASNARTSGTGELFFGEGSRLTVL.